The 14 T cell receptor beta chains given below trace back to one sample, sequenced in a study of blood T cell repertoires in COVID-19. Sequencing used immunoSEQ multiplex PCR; TCRdb keeps in-frame clones, though not all of them. The sample holds about 260,000 clones, about 91% seen once. The sequenced material came from PBMCs or T cells enriched from blood (not recorded which). The receptors come from a woman aged 40 to 50 with acute COVID-19.

The genes are TRBV7-9 and TRBJ2-1, with TRBD2 matching over 11 bases. The CDR3 consists of 16 residues. V was pared by 6 bases and J by 3 bases, with 7 bases of the junction left unmatched. Germline CDR1 SEHNR, CDR2 FQNEAQ (reference sequence). The CDR3 here is CASRTTSGKDYNEQFF. CDR3 DNA sequence: TGTGCCAGCAGGACGACTAGCGGGAAGGACTACAATGAGCAGTTCTTC.

The chain couples TRBV6-5 to TRBJ2-1; D is uncertain. From germline, CDR1 is MNHEY and CDR2 SVGAGI. The CDR3 contains 14 residues. The germline V and J ends were trimmed by 0 bases and 4 bases, with 7 bases remaining between them. As DNA, the CDR3 is TGTGCCAGCAGTTACTCGAGAGCATACAATGAGCAGTTCTTC. Translating gives CASSYSRAYNEQFF.

The CDR3: CASSLGQGATGELFF. The DNA for the CDR3 is TGTGCCAGCAGTTTAGGTCAGGGGGCTACCGGGGAGCTGTTTTTT. The J gene is TRBJ2-2, the V gene TRBV27, with 8 bases identical to TRBD1. V was pared by 2 bases and J by 5 bases, with 4 bases of the junction left unmatched. Germline V gene lookup returns CDR1 MNHEY and CDR2 SMNVEV (reference sequence). The CDR3 length is 15 residues.

The gene calls are TRBV5-1 and TRBJ1-4, with 9 bases lining up with TRBD1. Germline V gene data show CDR1 as SGHRS and CDR2 as YFSETQ. This CDR3 region has 16 residues. The trim removed 4 bases at V and 4 bases at J, leaving 8 bases unmatched. In nucleotides, the CDR3 is TGCGCCAGCAGCCCGGACAGGGGCAATGGTAATGAAAAACTGTTTTTT. Amino acid sequence: CASSPDRGNGNEKLFF.

V usage is TRBV3-1 (or the pseudogene TRBV3-2) and J usage is TRBJ2-1; TRBD2 matches at 14 bases. In germline, CDR1 is LGHDT, CDR2 YNNKEL (reference sequence). The CDR3 sequence is 17 residues long. The trim removed 4 bases at V and 7 bases at J, leaving 9 bases unmatched. The chain's CDR3 is CASSLLQGTSGSNEQFF. CDR3 DNA: TGTGCCAGCAGCCTATTACAGGGGACTAGCGGGAGTAATGAGCAGTTCTTC.

This sequence joins TRBV11-2 and TRBJ1-1; 8 bases line up with TRBD1. J lost 6 bases, V lost 5 bases, and 5 bases had no gene match. The CDR3 is 13 residues long. Germline V gene lookup returns CDR1 SGHAT and CDR2 FQNNGV. Here the CDR3 reads CASSADRGAEAFF. CDR3 bases: TGTGCCAGCAGCGCCGACAGGGGTGCTGAAGCTTTCTTT.

CDR3 region: CASTSPGRRDTEAFF. The CDR3 DNA follows: TGTGCCAGCACCTCTCCGGGGAGAAGGGACACTGAAGCTTTCTTT. The genes are TRBV28 and TRBJ1-1, with D unclear. The CDR3 has 15 amino acids. Trimming shortened V by 7 bases and J by 3 bases, and 18 bases separated the two germline ends. Looked up from germline, CDR1 is MDHEN and CDR2 is SYDVKM.

The chain uses TRBV30 and TRBJ2-3, with 13 bases identical to TRBD2. The germline CDR1 and CDR2 sequences are GTSNPN and SVGIG (reference sequence). Trimming cost V 1 base and J 2 bases; bases outside gene matches: 6. The CDR3 runs to 17 residues. The CDR3 region has the DNA TGTGCCTGGAGTGGCCGGACTAGCGGGAGAATCACAGATACGCAGTATTTT. Its protein is CAWSGRTSGRITDTQYF.

The rearrangement links TRBV3-1 (or the pseudogene TRBV3-2) to TRBJ1-5, with TRBD1 matching 9 bases. The germline gives CDR1 LGHDT, CDR2 YNNKEL (reference sequence). The CDR3 length is 15 residues. V shed 2 bases and J 6 bases; nucleotides not matched to a gene: 5. This CDR3 is CASSQFGTGSQPQHF. DNA for the CDR3: TGTGCCAGCAGCCAATTTGGGACAGGGTCTCAGCCCCAGCATTTT.

The chain couples TRBV10-3 to TRBJ1-2; 8 positions match TRBD1. The CDR3 spans 18 residues. V dropped 7 bases and J dropped 4; count of bases not matched to a gene: 20. Germline CDR1 ENHRY, CDR2 SYGVKD. The CDR3 reads CAIKGQGELPLGGYGYTF. The CDR3 nucleotides read TGTGCCATCAAAGGACAGGGTGAACTCCCACTTGGCGGCTATGGCTACACCTTC.

The chain combines TRBV7-8 with TRBJ1-1, with unresolved D. Germline loops: CDR1 SGHVS, CDR2 FQNEAQ. This CDR3 comprises 14 residues. Trimming took off 5 bases at V and 6 bases at J, with 16 bases between the two ends. CDR3 residues: CASSRYSTPPEAFF. For the CDR3, the DNA is TGTGCCAGCAGCAGATACTCGACACCCCCTGAAGCTTTCTTT. Variable domain in full (rest from reference TRBV7-8 and TRBJ1-1): GAGVSQSPRYKVAKRGQDVALRCDPISGHVSLFWYQQALGQGPEFLTYFQNEAQLDKSGLPSDRFFAERPEGSVSTLKIQRTQQEDSAVYLCASSRYSTPPEAFFGQGTRLTVV.

V usage is TRBV4-3 and J usage is TRBJ1-2; 9 bases are a match to TRBD1. The CDR3 contains 15 residues. Per the germline V gene, CDR1 is LGHNA and CDR2 is YSLEER. V lost 1 base and J lost 8; bases outside the gene matches: 8. CDR3 in DNA: TGCGCCAGCAGCCAAGTGGGACAGGGCGAACTCGGCTACACCTTC. It translates to CASSQVGQGELGYTF.

This chain links TRBV30 with TRBJ1-1; 9 bases match TRBD1. The CDR3 runs 12 residues. V was clipped by 8 bases and J by 5 bases; unmatched bases: 6. Germline CDR1 GTSNPN, CDR2 SVGIG (reference sequence). For the CDR3, the DNA is TGTGCCCGCCGGACAGGGGAGACTGAAGCTTTCTTT. Its translation is CARRTGETEAFF.

The chain couples TRBV7-9 to TRBJ1-5; TRBD1 is a possible D gene (5 bases). The CDR3 runs 13 residues. V shed 2 bases and J shed 5 bases, with 7 bases lying between them. The V gene's germline CDR1 is SEHNR and CDR2 FQNEAQ (reference sequence). CDR3 coding DNA: TGTGCCAGCAGCTTATCAGGGCATCAGCCCCAGCATTTT. Translating gives CASSLSGHQPQHF.